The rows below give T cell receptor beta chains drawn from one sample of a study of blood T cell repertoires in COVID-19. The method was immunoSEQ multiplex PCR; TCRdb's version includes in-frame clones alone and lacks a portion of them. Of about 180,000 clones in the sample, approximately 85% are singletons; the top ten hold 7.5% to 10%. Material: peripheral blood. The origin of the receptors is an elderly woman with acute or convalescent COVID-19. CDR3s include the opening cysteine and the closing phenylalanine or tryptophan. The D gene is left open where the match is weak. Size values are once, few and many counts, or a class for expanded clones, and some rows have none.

CASSIGGSTDTQYF,TGTGCCAGTAGTATCGGCGGGTCCACAGATACGCAGTATTTT,TRBV19,TRBJ2-3,NA,NA
CASSPWGDGYTF,TGTGCCAGCAGCCCTTGGGGGGATGGCTACACCTTC,TRBV3-1/TRBV3-2,TRBJ1-2,few,NA
CASSSGGRFSTDTQYF,TGTGCCAGCAGTTCGGGCGGGAGGTTTAGCACAGATACGCAGTATTTT,TRBV6-5,TRBJ2-3,NA,TRBD2
CASSLVEPGLAGGPSVGELFF,TGTGCCAGCAGCTTAGTTGAGCCGGGACTAGCGGGAGGGCCCAGCGTCGGGGAGCTGTTTTTT,TRBV7-8,TRBJ2-2,once,TRBD2
CASRRLDVYEQYF,TGTGCCAGCAGGAGACTAGACGTCTACGAGCAGTACTTC,TRBV6-5,TRBJ2-7,NA,NA
CASSQQGGGNQPQHF,TGTGCCAGCAGCCAACAGGGAGGGGGCAATCAGCCCCAGCATTTT,TRBV3-1/TRBV3-2,TRBJ1-5,NA,NA
CAISPYLSGTGGSSTDTQYF,TGTGCCATCAGTCCCTACTTATCCGGGACAGGGGGTTCAAGCACAGATACGCAGTATTTT,TRBV10-3,TRBJ2-3,NA,TRBD1
CASSVLRGETQYF,TGTGCCAGCAGTGTTTTGAGAGGAGAGACCCAGTACTTC,TRBV2,TRBJ2-5,NA,NA
CAISPDRSNEQYF,TGTGCCATCAGCCCCGACAGGTCTAACGAGCAGTACTTC,TRBV10-3,TRBJ2-7,NA,NA
CASGKRTSGRIGTDTQYF,TGTGCCAGTGGGAAGCGGACTAGCGGGAGGATAGGCACAGATACGCAGTATTTT,TRBV19,TRBJ2-3,NA,TRBD2
CASSSGDTSYEQYF,TGCGCCAGCAGCTCCGGCGACACCTCCTACGAGCAGTACTTC,TRBV5-1,TRBJ2-7,NA,NA
CASSRHRGEGPSTEAFF,TGCGCCAGCAGCCGACATCGGGGGGAAGGGCCTAGCACTGAAGCTTTCTTT,TRBV4-1,TRBJ1-1,NA,NA
CASSFGGAKNIQYF,TGTGCCAGCAGCTTCGGGGGGGCCAAAAACATTCAGTACTTC,TRBV5-6,TRBJ2-4,NA,TRBD2
CASSYLAGGYNEQFF,TGTGCCAGCAGCTATCTAGCGGGAGGTTACAATGAGCAGTTCTTC,TRBV7-3,TRBJ2-1,NA,TRBD2
CASSGLAGVLETQYF,TGCGCCAGCAGCGGACTAGCGGGAGTGTTAGAGACCCAGTACTTC,TRBV5-1,TRBJ2-5,NA,TRBD2
CASSLDRGATEAFF,TGTGCCAGCAGCTTAGACAGGGGGGCCACTGAAGCTTTCTTT,TRBV11-3,TRBJ1-1,NA,TRBD1
CASSYQPGLTYEQYF,TGTGCCAGCAGTTACCAGCCGGGACTAACCTACGAGCAGTACTTC,TRBV6-5,TRBJ2-7,NA,TRBD2
CASSLGDRGRGTEAFF,TGCGCCAGCAGCTTGGGGGACAGGGGGCGAGGGACTGAAGCTTTCTTT,TRBV5-1,TRBJ1-1,NA,TRBD1
CASSPLSGGHGNTIYF,TGTGCCAGCAGCCCTCTTTCAGGGGGCCATGGAAACACCATATATTTT,TRBV7-2,TRBJ1-3,few,TRBD1
CAWSEGQGYGYTF,TGTGCCTGGAGTGAGGGGCAGGGGTATGGCTACACCTTC,TRBV30,TRBJ1-2,NA,NA
CSAGEANTEAFF,TGCAGCGCGGGAGAGGCGAACACTGAAGCTTTCTTT,TRBV29-1,TRBJ1-1,NA,NA
CASSYSISGAYEQYF,TGTGCCAGCAGTTACTCGATAAGCGGGGCCTACGAGCAGTACTTC,TRBV6-2/TRBV6-3,TRBJ2-7,NA,TRBD2
CATSRRLAETQYF,TGTGCCACCAGCAGGAGGCTAGCGGAGACCCAGTACTTC,TRBV15,TRBJ2-5,NA,NA
CASSRDRNRYGYTF,TGTGCCAGCAGCAGAGACAGGAATCGCTATGGCTACACCTTC,TRBV5-4,TRBJ1-2,NA,NA
CASTSAGGNSGNTIYF,TGTGCCAGCACTTCAGCGGGAGGAAACTCTGGAAACACCATATATTTT,TRBV7-2,TRBJ1-3,NA,NA
CASSLVAGGEQFF,TGTGCCAGCAGCTTAGTAGCGGGGGGTGAGCAGTTCTTC,TRBV7-2,TRBJ2-1,NA,TRBD2
CASSVDSGAWETQYF,TGTGCCAGCAGCGTAGACTCAGGGGCGTGGGAGACCCAGTACTTC,TRBV9,TRBJ2-5,NA,NA
CASNKSGTGGSPLHF,TGTGCCAGTAATAAGTCCGGGACAGGGGGTTCACCCCTCCACTTT,TRBV19,TRBJ1-6,few,TRBD1
CSDLQGGTEAFF,TGCAGCGATCTACAGGGGGGAACTGAAGCTTTCTTT,TRBV29-1,TRBJ1-1,once,TRBD1
CASSSHPSGRGYEQYF,TGTGCCAGCAGTTCCCACCCTAGCGGGAGAGGTTACGAGCAGTACTTC,TRBV6-5,TRBJ2-7,NA,TRBD2
CASTWREAYGYTF,TGTGCCAGTACTTGGCGTGAGGCCTATGGCTACACCTTC,TRBV19,TRBJ1-2,NA,NA
CASSFGRDSPLHF,TGTGCCAGCAGCTTTGGGAGAGATTCACCCCTCCACTTT,TRBV7-2,TRBJ1-6,NA,NA
CAWDIRGYGYTF,TGTGCCTGGGACATAAGGGGCTATGGCTACACCTTC,TRBV30,TRBJ1-2,NA,NA
CASGLAAPEQFF,TGTGCCAGCGGGCTAGCGGCTCCCGAGCAGTTCTTC,TRBV6-6,TRBJ2-1,NA,TRBD2
CASSEIRGGEETQYF,TGTGCCAGCAGTGAAATCCGGGGAGGAGAGGAGACCCAGTACTTC,TRBV2,TRBJ2-5,NA,NA
CASASEGNTEAFF,TGTGCCAGCGCCTCCGAGGGGAACACTGAAGCTTTCTTT,TRBV2,TRBJ1-1,NA,NA
CAISEAGQGNTQYF,TGTGCCATCAGTGAGGCGGGACAGGGAAATACGCAGTATTTT,TRBV10-3,TRBJ2-3,NA,TRBD1
CASRNTGELFF,TGTGCCAGCCGGAACACCGGGGAGCTGTTTTTT,TRBV7-9,TRBJ2-2,NA,NA